The sequence of this T cell receptor beta chain was determined in a study of control samples from healthy donors and cancer patients. The CDR3 is 16 amino acids. V trimming: 3 bases; J trimming: 5 bases; junction bases outside the gene matches: 9. CDR1 and CDR2 from the germline V gene are MGHRA and YSYEKL. Sequencing was performed with immunoSEQ multiplex PCR; in TCRdb, only in-frame clones are kept and a portion is missing. The data show around 94,000 clones, with approximately 95% seen just once and around 1.5% held by the top ten. The chain couples TRBV4-1 to TRBJ2-1; 8 bases agree with TRBD1. This TCR came from a woman between 25 and 40 years old in good health. Sequences were obtained from blood. The CDR3 loop reads CASSHPGQAINNEQFF. Here the CDR3 DNA reads TGCGCCAGCAGCCACCCGGGACAGGCTATAAACAATGAGCAGTTCTTC.